The 3 T cell receptor beta chains given below trace back to one sample, sequenced in a study of beta chain features in type 1 diabetes. Broader study findings: When Type 1 diabetes patients were examined, their TCRB CDR3s proved moderately but significantly shorter in all four CD4+ subsets.

Their cognate antigens are unknown. Expressed TCRB transcripts got sequenced, as all isolated RNA was reverse transcribed. Some clones are missing from TCRdb's copy, which holds only in-frame ones; the method was immunoSEQ multiplex PCR. The sample records 200,000 to 300,000 clones, roughly 20% being singletons. Source material: naive CD4+ T cells from blood. Receptors originate from a woman in her forties with type 1 diabetes.

The rearrangement uses TRBV29-1 and TRBJ1-6; D uncertain. V was shortened by 8 bases and J by 0 bases, with 14 bases between the two germline ends. Germline CDR1 reads SQVTM; CDR2 reads ANQGSEA. This CDR3 contains 15 residues. In DNA, the CDR3 is TGCAGCCAGAGAAAGGGAGGCTCCTATAATTCACCCCTCCACTTT. Its translation: CSQRKGGSYNSPLHF.

The chain has TRBV4-1 and TRBJ2-7, with 9 bases that match TRBD1. There are 15 residues in the CDR3. V was clipped by 4 bases and J by 2 bases; unmatched bases: 6. Germline CDR1 and CDR2: MGHRA and YSYEKL. Written as DNA, the CDR3 is TGCGCCAGCAGCCTTGGGACAGGGTGGGCCTACGAGCAGTACTTC. Translating gives CASSLGTGWAYEQYF.

The rearrangement links TRBV13 to TRBJ1-2; D is uncertain. In germline, CDR1 is PRHDT, CDR2 FYEKMQ (reference sequence). The CDR3 has 13 amino acids. V was cut by 3 bases and J by 2 bases, with 7 bases left in between. The CDR3 loop reads CASSLEGNYGYTF. In DNA, the CDR3 is TGTGCCAGCAGCTTGGAGGGAAACTATGGCTACACCTTC.